The present entry profiles one T cell receptor beta chain with its context. No antigen is known for it. No much larger clone exists at a distance of one base, and base qualities are not known. The germline V gene (reference sequence) supplies CDR1 LNHDA and CDR2 SQIVND. The CDR3 contains 14 residues, cysteine and phenylalanine counted. Just CDR3 DNA is preserved here, 42 bases in frame from base 1. V loses 4 bases of germline sequence and J loses 0 bases, and the interval between the two ends is 9 bases. These data come from a study of blood T cell repertoires in COVID-19 (dated by TCRdb to the early 2020s). Describing the broader study: The collaborator samples originated in the United States, Italy and Spain and spanned the acute and convalescent phases of COVID-19. The material from the prospective study consisted of cDNA or gDNA derived from T cells, B-cell-depleted T cells, or PBMCs. The dataset comprised deeply sampled blood TCRbeta repertoires from subjects exposed to, actively infected with, or recovered from COVID-19. HLA class I and class II types, where available, came from metadata supplied by the sample provider rather than from assay-based typing. The samples were drawn from the first 160 participants of the ongoing ImmuneRACE study and from 1,254 subjects provided by 6 global collaborators. The repertoires were released in a freely available public database meant as a resource for research on the immune response to SARS-CoV-2. A de-identified subject ID, COVID-19 status, age in years and sex were almost always included in the sample metadata.

What the research found in general, with its limitations: Clinical and demographic metadata were provided uncurated, with the amount varying by source and participant.

The immunoSEQ Assay, a bias-controlled multiplex PCR, was used to amplify TCRbeta CDR3 regions from genomic DNA. The published analysis was carried out like this. The number of nucleated cells in each sample was estimated from the amplification of reference gene primers within the assay. Sequence reads were collapsed and filtered to measure the absolute abundance of every unique TCRbeta CDR3 rearrangement. For each sample, productive Simpson clonality was calculated by taking the square root of Simpson's diversity index across productive rearrangements. TCRdb's version of the immuneACCESS table is confined to in-frame rearrangements and falls short of the full clone set. An unresolved V gene accounts for under half of the shortfall where checked; the remainder is of unknown origin. The V and J calls and clone size are taken from that table; D and trimming were inferred from the DNA. For this sample the table gives about 170,000 clones, of which around four fifths were detected only once. The ten largest make up roughly 15% of the sample.

In Seattle, one collaborating source enrolled patients while the infection was active and tracked those patients longitudinally over the course of disease. Collaborating institutions collected whole blood in K2EDTA tubes following their own protocols. For TCRbeta analysis, collaborator samples were shipped as frozen whole blood, as isolated PBMCs, or as DNA extracted from either sample type. The sample comprised peripheral blood. The TCR originated in a woman in her 70s with COVID-19, enrolled during active disease. The V gene is TRBV19 and the J gene is TRBJ1-2; TRBD1 is perhaps the D gene, given 6 matching bases. The CDR3 region: CASSKDRANYGYTF. In nucleotides, the sequence is TGTGCCAGTAGTAAGGACAGAGCTAACTATGGCTACACCTTC.